Listed here are 29 T cell receptor beta chains from one sample, sequenced in a study of T-cell reconstitution after alpha-beta-depleted transplantation in children. The authors prepared the TCRbeta library with unique molecular identifiers. TCRdb independently ran MiXCR on the PCR reads; one entry per CDR3 protein. Among fewer than 400,000 distinct CDR3 sequences listed, over 20% were seen once. The sample consisted of PBMCs from the stem cell graft donor, taken from the stem cell graft. Every receptor here comes from a human donor who donated a stem cell graft to a child with acute myeloid leukemia.

The chain couples TRBV20-1 to TRBJ2-7, with TRBD2 matching over 13 bases. The ends lost 4 bases at V and 7 bases at J; junction bases unmatched: 10. Per germline, CDR1 DFQATT and CDR2 SNEGSKA (reference sequence). This CDR3 spans 15 amino acids. The CDR3 sequence is CSATGTSGMRREQYF. Here the CDR3 DNA reads TGCAGTGCTACCGGGACTAGCGGGATGAGGCGGGAGCAGTACTTC.

V gene TRBV21-1 combines with J gene TRBJ2-7; TRBD2, as called in the table, went unchecked against the DNA. TRBV21-1 is a pseudogene. This CDR3 is built from 14 residues. This CDR3 reads CASSKEGLQWEQYF. CDR3 coding DNA: TGTGCCAGCAGCAAAGAGGGACTTCAGTGGGAGCAGTACTTC.

This clonotype was seen repeatedly, ten times or more. J is TRBJ1-1 and V is TRBV20-1; D gene uncertain. Trimming stripped 1 base from V and 1 base from J, with 10 bases between. The length of the CDR3 is 14 residues. The V gene's germline CDR1 is DFQATT and CDR2 SNEGSKA (reference sequence). CDR3 nucleotide sequence: TGCAGTGCTAGAGCTGTAAATGAGAACACTGAAGCTTTCTTT. Its translation: CSARAVNENTEAFF.

The chain combines TRBV29-1 with TRBJ2-2; D unresolved. V shed 5 bases and J shed 1 base, with 11 bases lying between them. The CDR3 consists of 14 residues. Germline CDR1 reads SQVTM; CDR2 reads ANQGSEA. The DNA for the CDR3 is TGCAGCGTTCGTTTACAGATGAACACCGGGGAGCTGTTTTTT. This encodes CSVRLQMNTGELFF.

The sample holds a few counts of this clonotype. The CDR3 protein is CSARVKTWGTSNGEQYF. The CDR3 DNA is TGCAGTGCTAGAGTTAAGACTTGGGGGACTAGCAATGGGGAGCAGTACTTC. The rearrangement joins TRBV20-1 to TRBJ2-7; 9 bases line up with TRBD2. The V gene's germline CDR1 is DFQATT and CDR2 SNEGSKA (reference sequence). The length of the CDR3 is 17 residues. J lost 7 bases, V lost 1 base, and 17 bases had no gene match.

In this sample, this clonotype turned up a few times. V is TRBV20-1 and J is TRBJ2-1; perhaps TRBD1 as D (5 bases). Germline lookup yields CDR1 DFQATT and CDR2 SNEGSKA (reference sequence). The CDR3 totals 14 residues. The V gene lost 0 bases and the J gene lost 5 bases, with 11 bases spanning the gap. CDR3 nucleotides: TGCAGTGCTAGAGAGGCCCTAGGGGACAATGAGCAGTTCTTC. Translated, it gives CSAREALGDNEQFF.

In this sample, this clonotype turned up a few times. V and J are TRBV7-2 and TRBJ2-5; 10 positions match TRBD2. Unmatched junction bases numbered 13, after V lost 6 bases and J lost 6 bases. The V gene's germline CDR1 is SGHTA and CDR2 FQGNSA. CDR3 length: 16 amino acids. CDR3 DNA: TGTGCCAGCAGACCCGGAACTAGCGGGATTATAAAGACCCAGTACTTC. Translating gives CASRPGTSGIIKTQYF.

The V call is TRBV5-1, the J call TRBJ2-5, with a tentative D call TRBD1 (5 bases). V was pared by 0 bases and J by 3 bases, with 9 bases between. This CDR3 is 14 amino acids long. Germline assignment: CDR1 SGHRS and CDR2 YFSETQ. The CDR3 protein is CASSLGLGEETQYF. The CDR3 nucleotides read TGCGCCAGCAGCTTGGGGCTAGGGGAAGAGACCCAGTACTTC.

A few counts support this clonotype. J is TRBJ1-3 and V is TRBV28; D may be TRBD1 (5 bases). V was cut by 4 bases and J by 0 bases, with 16 bases left in between. The CDR3 loop spans 17 amino acids. Germline CDR1 MDHEN, CDR2 SYDVKM. CDR3 DNA: TGTGCCAGCAGTTCCAATCGACAGTACGGCTCTGGAAACACCATATATTTT. Its protein product is CASSSNRQYGSGNTIYF.

This clonotype showed up many times. This sequence joins TRBV29-1 and TRBJ2-3; D remains ambiguous. The CDR3 contains 13 residues. The germline gives CDR1 SQVTM, CDR2 ANQGSEA. V lost 8 bases to trimming and J lost 4 bases, with 16 bases between them. CDR3 DNA sequence: TGCAGCTCTGGGCTCGTCTCTCCAGATACGCAGTATTTT. It is translated as CSSGLVSPDTQYF.

This clonotype was observed a handful of times. The chain has TRBV6-1 and TRBJ2-7; the D gene is possibly TRBD2 (6 bases). The germline V gene encodes CDR1 MNHNS and CDR2 SASEGT. There are 14 residues in the CDR3. V lost 5 bases and J 3 bases, leaving 14 bases between the germline ends. CDR3 amino acids: CASSILAKGYEQYF. CDR3 coding DNA: TGTGCCAGCAGTATCCTAGCGAAGGGCTACGAGCAGTACTTC.

The V call is TRBV2, the J call TRBJ1-5; D not certain. Trimming left V 7 bases short and J 7 bases short, with 14 bases between. Germline values: CDR1 SNHLY, CDR2 FYNNEI. There are 13 residues in the CDR3. The CDR3 nucleotides are TGTGCCAGCATGGCCATCCTTACACAGCCCCAGCATTTT. It translates to CASMAILTQPQHF.

In its sample, this clonotype was seen a few times. This rearrangement joins TRBV2 to TRBJ2-7; TRBD2 might be the D (6 bases). This CDR3 spans 12 amino acids. The germline V and J ends were trimmed by 10 bases and 2 bases, with 12 bases remaining between them. Germline loops: CDR1 SNHLY, CDR2 FYNNEI. In DNA, the CDR3 is TGTGCCACCTTAGCGGAAGCCTACGAGCAGTACTTC. It translates to CATLAEAYEQYF.

This clonotype was seen a handful of times. The V and J genes are TRBV2 and TRBJ2-7; D not resolved. The germline V gene encodes CDR1 SNHLY and CDR2 FYNNEI. The V end lost 11 bases, the J end lost 2 bases, and 10 bases lay between the germline ends. The CDR3 is 11 amino acids. CDR3: CALRVAYEQYF. The CDR3 DNA is TGTGCCTTAAGGGTAGCCTACGAGCAGTACTTC. The full variable domain, completed using reference TRBV2 and TRBJ2-7, is EPEVTQTPSHQVTQMGQEVILRCVPISNHLYFYWYRQILGQKVEFLVSFYNNEISEKSEIFDDQFSVERPDGSNFTLKIRSTKLEDSAMYFCALRVAYEQYFGPGTRLTVT.

This clonotype was counted many times. The CDR3 sequence: CSVVPPGSTDTQYF. CDR3 DNA: TGCAGCGTCGTTCCCCCCGGGAGCACAGATACGCAGTATTTT. The chain combines TRBV29-1 with TRBJ2-3; unclear D gene. Per the germline V gene, CDR1 is SQVTM and CDR2 is ANQGSEA. Trimming took off 6 bases at V and 0 bases at J, with 13 bases between the two ends. This CDR3 region has 14 residues.

The rearrangement joins TRBV7-2 to TRBJ1-2; 8 positions agree with TRBD1. The junction had 3 bases not matched to a gene; V was cut back by 4 bases and J by 5 bases. The CDR3 is 13 residues long. Germline V gene data show CDR1 as SGHTA and CDR2 as FQGNSA. DNA for the CDR3: TGTGCCAGCAGCTCTCGACAGGGGTATGGCTACACCTTC. Its protein is CASSSRQGYGYTF.

The chain carries TRBV7-9 and TRBJ2-1, with 8 bases identical to TRBD1. Per the germline V gene, CDR1 is SEHNR and CDR2 is FQNEAQ (reference sequence). With 6 bases clipped from V and 8 bases from J, the junction kept 3 bases outside the gene matches. This CDR3 spans 12 amino acids. The CDR3 DNA sequence: TGTGCCAGCAGAAGACAGGGGCATGAGCAGTTCTTC. Protein product: CASRRQGHEQFF. Supplemented by reference TRBV7-9 and TRBJ2-1, the full variable domain reads DTGVSQNPRHKITKRGQNVTFRCDPISEHNRLYWYRQTLGQGPEFLTYFQNEAQLEKSRLLSDRFSAERPKGSFSTLEIQRTEQGDSAMYLCASRRQGHEQFFGPGTRLTVL.

CDR3: CASSQERVAAFF. The CDR3 DNA is TGTGCCAGCAGCCAAGAGCGGGTAGCAGCTTTCTTT. The chain links TRBV3-1 to TRBJ1-1; D not resolved. The CDR3 spans 12 residues. V lost 0 bases to trimming and J lost 10 bases, with 9 bases between them. Germline values: CDR1 LGHDT, CDR2 YNNKEL (reference sequence).

The V gene is TRBV28, the J gene TRBJ2-2; D might be TRBD2 (5 bases). V was shortened by 7 bases and J by 1 base, with 10 bases between the two germline ends. The CDR3 is 14 amino acids. In germline, CDR1 is MDHEN, CDR2 SYDVKM. CDR3 bases: TGTGCCAGCATCCATAGCGTGAACACCGGGGAGCTGTTTTTT. Translating gives CASIHSVNTGELFF.

The CDR3, as DNA: TGTGCCAGCAGCTTAGAAGGTAGCCAACTTGCAGATACGCAGTATTTT. It codes for CASSLEGSQLADTQYF. The rearrangement joins TRBV11-1 to TRBJ2-3; D unclear. The CDR3 has 16 residues. Between the trimmed V and J ends, which lost 1 base and 4 bases, there was a span of 15 bases. Germline V lookup: CDR1 SGHAT, CDR2 FQDESV (reference sequence).

This chain links TRBV20-1 with TRBJ2-7, with a tentative D call TRBD2 (7 bases). From germline, CDR1 is DFQATT and CDR2 SNEGSKA (reference sequence). The V end lost 6 bases, the J end lost 4 bases, and 19 bases lay between the germline ends. CDR3 length equals 14 residues. The DNA for the CDR3 is TGCAGTGCCTCTGGGGGGGGCCTCAGATACGAGCAGTACTTC. Amino acids: CSASGGGLRYEQYF.

This clonotype has more than one count but fewer than ten. This rearrangement joins TRBV15 to TRBJ2-7; D gene ambiguous. The CDR3 loop spans 12 amino acids. In germline, CDR1 is LNHNV, CDR2 YYDKDF (reference sequence). V lost 0 bases, J lost 3 bases, and 3 bases lay in between. DNA for the CDR3: TGTGCCACCAGCAGAGATTACTACGAGCAGTACTTC. Its protein is CATSRDYYEQYF.

This chain connects TRBV5-4 to TRBJ2-3, with D possibly TRBD2 on 6 matching bases. Germline CDR1 SGHNT, CDR2 YYREEE (reference sequence). This CDR3 is built from 14 residues. V lost 6 bases to trimming and J lost 2 bases, with 13 bases between them. CDR3 DNA: TGTGCCAGCACCATTAGCGGAGTCACAGATACGCAGTATTTT. It codes for CASTISGVTDTQYF.

This clonotype turned up a few times. The gene calls are TRBV20-1 and TRBJ1-4; 8 bases line up with TRBD1. Germline assignment: CDR1 DFQATT and CDR2 SNEGSKA (reference sequence). CDR3 length: 16 amino acids. V dropped 3 bases and J dropped 7; count of bases not matched to a gene: 13. The CDR3 region is CSARDYFGQGTEKLFF. As DNA, the CDR3 is TGCAGTGCTAGGGACTACTTTGGACAGGGAACTGAAAAACTGTTTTTT.

This chain joins TRBV12-3 or TRBV12-4 and TRBJ1-3, with no clear D. V lost 1 base, J lost 0 bases, and 10 bases lay in between. The CDR3 runs to 16 residues. The CDR3 DNA reads as TGTGCCAGCAGTTTAGACGGAGAAATCTCTGGAAACACCATATATTTT. It translates to CASSLDGEISGNTIYF.

This clonotype turned up a few times. This chain joins TRBV6-1 and TRBJ2-1, with 7 bases matching TRBD2. The CDR3 extends over 14 amino acids. Germline V gene sequence: CDR1 MNHNS, CDR2 SASEGT. V was clipped by 6 bases and J by 11 bases; unmatched bases: 13. The CDR3 DNA reads as TGTGCCAGCAGACCGCAATCCGGGACTATTAAGCAGTTCTTC. This translates into CASRPQSGTIKQFF.

The V and J genes are TRBV29-1 and TRBJ2-5; maybe TRBD2 (6 bases). The CDR3 loop spans 14 amino acids. The germline CDR1 and CDR2 sequences are SQVTM and ANQGSEA. Trimming pared 3 bases from V and 4 bases from J, leaving 15 bases between. In DNA, the CDR3 is TGCAGCGTTGACCAACGGGCCGGGGGAGAGACCCAGTACTTC. Its protein product is CSVDQRAGGETQYF.

There are many counts of this clonotype. The rearrangement links TRBV5-4 to TRBJ1-6; a possible D gene is TRBD1 (5 bases). CDR1 is SGHNT and CDR2 is YYREEE in the germline V gene (reference sequence). Trimming stripped 2 bases from V and 5 bases from J, with 8 bases between. This CDR3 spans 14 amino acids. CDR3 region: CASSLRDHNSPLHF. Written as DNA, the CDR3 is TGTGCCAGCAGCTTACGGGACCATAATTCACCCCTCCACTTT.

This clonotype was picked up one time. The rearrangement links TRBV5-1 to TRBJ1-5, with D uncertain. Germline V gene lookup returns CDR1 SGHRS and CDR2 YFSETQ. CDR3 length: 15 residues. Trimming pared 2 bases from V and 3 bases from J, leaving 12 bases between. The CDR3: CASSLGQVNNQPQHF. Here the CDR3 DNA reads TGCGCCAGCAGCTTAGGGCAGGTCAACAATCAGCCCCAGCATTTT.